The 23 T cell receptor beta chains reported below all come from one sample, sequenced in a study of blood T cells in healthy people across ages. With a J-beta primer mix and a sample-barcoded 5' primer, a second PCR ran roughly 7 to 11 cycles. A single record per CDR3 protein comes from TCRdb applying MiXCR to the 5' RACE reads. The sample consists of approximately 700,000 distinct CDR3 sequences, about 34% of them appearing once. Material: blood. These receptor sequences come from a woman of 80 years or more in good health.

This clonotype has ten or more counts. The chain links TRBV6-2 or TRBV6-3 to TRBJ1-5, with D possibly matching TRBD1 (6 bases). The CDR3 extends over 16 amino acids. The germline V gene has CDR1 MNHEY and CDR2 SVGEGT. Trimming stripped 7 bases from V and 0 bases from J, with 16 bases between. The CDR3 here is CASTHGGGFSNQPQHF. The CDR3 region has the DNA TGTGCCAGCACCCACGGAGGGGGATTTAGCAATCAGCCCCAGCATTTT.

This clonotype has ten or more counts. This sequence joins TRBV7-8 and TRBJ2-1; perhaps TRBD2 as D (6 bases). Germline V gene data show CDR1 as SGHVS and CDR2 as FQNEAQ. The CDR3 is 14 amino acids. V lost 5 bases, J lost 8 bases, and 16 bases lay in between. The chain's CDR3 is CASSLGGQKDEQFF. DNA of the CDR3: TGTGCCAGCAGCCTTGGAGGGCAAAAGGATGAGCAGTTCTTC. Variable domain in full (rest from reference TRBV7-8 and TRBJ2-1): GAGVSQSPRYKVAKRGQDVALRCDPISGHVSLFWYQQALGQGPEFLTYFQNEAQLDKSGLPSDRFFAERPEGSVSTLKIQRTQQEDSAVYLCASSLGGQKDEQFFGPGTRLTVL.

There are many counts of this clonotype. This chain links TRBV5-1 with TRBJ2-7; D possibly corresponds to TRBD1 (6 bases). The V end was cut by 2 bases, the J end by 6 bases, with 15 bases between. The V gene's germline CDR1 is SGHRS and CDR2 YFSETQ. This CDR3 has 14 residues. CDR3 nucleotides: TGCGCCAGCAGCTTATCAACAGGGAGTCGCGAGCAGTACTTC. Protein product: CASSLSTGSREQYF.

The V call is TRBV5-5, the J call TRBJ2-7; no clear D gene. The CDR3 spans 15 residues. Trimming took 1 base from V and 0 from J, leaving 11 bases between them. CDR1 and CDR2 from the germline V gene are SGHKS and YYEKEE (reference sequence). The CDR3 sequence: CASSLTATLSYEQYF. As DNA, the CDR3 is TGTGCCAGCAGCTTGACGGCAACTCTCTCCTACGAGCAGTACTTC.

The V gene is TRBV30, the J gene TRBJ1-5, with a possible D match to TRBD1 (6 bases). The CDR3 loop spans 13 amino acids. Trimming cost V 4 bases and J 1 base, with 8 bases left between them. Germline CDR1 is GTSNPN and CDR2 is SVGIG (reference sequence). The CDR3 DNA follows: TGTGCCTGGAACAGGGAAAGCAATCAGCCCCAGCATTTT. Translation gives CAWNRESNQPQHF.

The V gene is TRBV5-1, the J gene TRBJ2-3; 7 bases match TRBD2. Per germline, CDR1 SGHRS and CDR2 YFSETQ. The CDR3 runs 15 residues. V gave up 3 bases and J gave up 1 base; unmatched junction bases: 5. The CDR3 DNA reads TGCGCCAGCAGCTGGGGGGGACCTGGCACAGATACGCAGTATTTT. Encoded protein: CASSWGGPGTDTQYF.

This clonotype was seen a handful of times. The chain combines TRBV5-6 with TRBJ2-1; 7 bases align to TRBD2. Germline V gene data show CDR1 as SGHDT and CDR2 as YYEEEE. CDR3 length equals 14 residues. Unmatched junction bases numbered 5, after V lost 1 base and J lost 7 bases. CDR3 in amino acids: CASSLLRERNEQFF. CDR3 DNA: TGTGCCAGCAGCTTGTTGCGGGAGAGGAATGAGCAGTTCTTC.

The table lists this clonotype with a count of one. It may be a read error: a sequence one base away is much more abundant. The rearrangement uses TRBV7-9 and TRBJ2-7; a weak D match, TRBD2 (5 bases). From germline, CDR1 is SEHNR and CDR2 FQNEAQ (reference sequence). Trimming cost V 10 bases and J 5 bases, with 24 bases left between them. The CDR3 is 15 amino acids. The CDR3: CANNSNGVQWDEQYF. The CDR3 DNA follows: TGTGCCAACAACTCCAACGGGGTTCAATGGGACGAGCAGTACTTC. The full variable domain, with the rest looked up from reference TRBV7-9 and TRBJ2-7, is DTGVSQNPRHKITKRGQNVTFRCDPISEHNRLYWYRQTLGQGPEFLTYFQNEAQLEKSRLLSDRFSAERPKGSFSTLEIQRTEQGDSAMYLCANNSNGVQWDEQYFGPGTRLTVT.

At least ten counts were recorded for this clonotype. V usage is TRBV4-3 and J usage is TRBJ2-1, with D maybe TRBD1 (6 bases). With 0 bases removed from V and 5 bases from J, the gap between germline ends came to 17 bases. Germline-derived CDR1 and CDR2 are LGHNA and YSLEER. The CDR3 is made up of 17 amino acids. The chain's CDR3 is CASSQEVDQGLHNEQFF. CDR3 coding DNA: TGCGCCAGCAGCCAAGAAGTGGACCAGGGGCTTCACAATGAGCAGTTCTTC.

The genes are TRBV30 and TRBJ2-1; TRBD2 is a possible D gene (6 bases). The better agreement between TRBJ2-7 and the DNA end casts doubt on the J call. This CDR3 is 12 amino acids long. Germline V gives CDR1 GTSNPN, CDR2 SVGIG (reference sequence). The CDR3 here is CAWMGGGGEQYF. In DNA, the CDR3 is TGTGCCTGGATGGGGGGTGGAGGCGAGCAGTACTTC.

This clonotype turned up a few times. The rearrangement links TRBV6-6 to TRBJ1-4, with no clear D. This CDR3 contains 12 residues. Germline lookup yields CDR1 MNHNY and CDR2 SVGAGI (reference sequence). V was cut by 2 bases and J by 12 bases, with 10 bases left in between. The CDR3 region has the DNA TGTGCCAGCAGTTACGAACAGCGTGAACTGTTTTTT. The encoded protein is CASSYEQRELFF.

The rearrangement links TRBV5-6 to TRBJ1-1, with 11 bases lining up with TRBD1. The CDR3 is 18 residues long. From germline, CDR1 is SGHDT and CDR2 YYEEEE. V was clipped by 5 bases and J by 3 bases; unmatched bases: 15. The CDR3 bases are TGTGCCAGCAGGTCGGGGAAAGGACAGGGGGCGCGGGACACTGAAGCTTTCTTT. Its translation: CASRSGKGQGARDTEAFF.

This clonotype was picked up many times. The gene calls are TRBV20-1 and TRBJ2-1; 9 bases map to TRBD2. The CDR3 has 15 amino acids. CDR1 is DFQATT, CDR2 SNEGSKA, per germline (reference sequence). J was trimmed by 4 bases and V by 2 bases; bases with no gene match: 6. The CDR3 DNA reads TGCAGTGCTAGACCGCAAAGCGGGGGGTACAATGAGCAGTTCTTC. It codes for CSARPQSGGYNEQFF.

The J gene is TRBJ2-2, the V gene TRBV20-1; 9 positions agree with TRBD1. This CDR3 contains 16 residues. CDR1 DFQATT and CDR2 SNEGSKA come from the germline V gene (reference sequence). Germline trimming cut 2 bases from V and 2 bases from J; bases unmatched to any gene: 6. The CDR3 protein is CSARSDRGSNTGELFF. The CDR3 nucleotides are TGCAGTGCTAGATCCGACAGGGGGTCCAACACCGGGGAGCTGTTTTTT.

V usage is TRBV20-1 and J usage is TRBJ1-1; 8 nucleotides agree with TRBD1. The length of the CDR3 is 13 residues. Germline CDR1 is DFQATT and CDR2 is SNEGSKA (reference sequence). V was clipped by 5 bases and J by 6 bases; unmatched bases: 8. CDR3 in DNA: TGCAGTGCTCGAGGACAGGGAAGATCTGAAGCTTTCTTT. This translates into CSARGQGRSEAFF.

This clonotype has at least ten counts. The gene calls are TRBV20-1 and TRBJ2-7; possibly TRBD2 for D (7 bases). Trimming removed 3 bases at V and 6 bases at J, with 18 bases between. CDR1 and CDR2 from the germline V gene are DFQATT and SNEGSKA (reference sequence). The CDR3 sequence is 14 residues long. The CDR3 DNA reads TGCAGTGCTAGTAGTGGGGGGGCCCCGCGCGAGCAGTACTTC. The encoded protein is CSASSGGAPREQYF.

The sample holds many counts of this clonotype. The chain has TRBV6-2 or TRBV6-3 and TRBJ2-7; D is perhaps TRBD2 (6 bases). CDR1 is MNHEY, CDR2 SVGEGT, per germline. The CDR3 has 12 residues. Deletions cut 2 bases from V and 5 bases from J, with 7 bases between. CDR3 protein: CASSYGGHEQYF. CDR3 coding DNA: TGTGCCAGCAGTTACGGAGGGCACGAGCAGTACTTC.

This chain connects TRBV5-1 to TRBJ1-1; D possibly corresponds to TRBD1 (6 bases). CDR3 length equals 15 residues. Trimming removed 2 bases at V and 3 bases at J, with 14 bases between. Germline lookup yields CDR1 SGHRS and CDR2 YFSETQ. The DNA for the CDR3 is TGCGCCAGCAGCTTTCTACAGGGTTTCGACACTGAAGCTTTCTTT. This gives the protein CASSFLQGFDTEAFF. The full variable domain, with the rest looked up from reference TRBV5-1 and TRBJ1-1, is KAGVTQTPRYLIKTRGQQVTLSCSPISGHRSVSWYQQTPGQGLQFLFEYFSETQRNKGNFPGRFSGRQFSNSRSEMNVSTLELGDSALYLCASSFLQGFDTEAFFGQGTRLTVV.

This clonotype was seen repeatedly, ten times or more. The chain combines TRBV6-6 with TRBJ2-7; 8 bases match TRBD1. Germline CDR1 MNHNY, CDR2 SVGAGI (reference sequence). With V trimmed by 4 bases and J by 7 bases, 3 bases remained unmatched. CDR3 length: 12 residues. The CDR3 DNA reads TGTGCCAGCAGTTCAGGGGGCCAAGAGCAGTACTTC. Its protein product is CASSSGGQEQYF.

The sample holds a few counts of this clonotype. A clone one base away is much larger, so this may be a read error. This sequence joins TRBV7-9 and TRBJ1-2; possibly TRBD1 for D (5 bases). Germline CDR1 and CDR2: SEHNR and FQNEAQ (reference sequence). CDR3 length equals 14 residues. The V end was cut by 4 bases, the J end by 4 bases, with 13 bases between. The CDR3 DNA reads TGTGCCAGCAGCTGCGATGACAGCGCCTATGGCTACACCTTC. Translated: CASSCDDSAYGYTF.

This clonotype was observed at least ten times. As DNA, the CDR3 is TGTGCCAGCAGCTTAATGTTCGCCGGGAACACTGAAGCTTTCTTT. This translates into CASSLMFAGNTEAFF. The genes are TRBV7-3 and TRBJ1-1; unclear D gene. The CDR3 spans 15 residues. Germline loops: CDR1 SGHTA, CDR2 FQGTGA. V lost 1 base, J lost 1 base, and 10 bases lay in between.

This clonotype was counted many times. This sequence joins TRBV7-3 and TRBJ2-5; D is possibly TRBD1 or TRBD2 (5 bases each). The last part of the DNA fits TRBJ2-7 better; the J call may be wrong. CDR3 length: 13 residues. CDR1 is SGHTA and CDR2 is FQGTGA in the germline V gene. The CDR3 loop reads CASSLMRGSEQYF. CDR3 DNA: TGTGCCAGCAGCTTAATGAGGGGTAGCGAGCAGTACTTC.

This clonotype was detected many times. The gene calls are TRBV5-1 and TRBJ2-2, with D perhaps matching TRBD1 (5 bases). Trimming removed 0 bases from V and 2 bases from J, with 8 bases in between. This CDR3 region has 15 residues. Per the germline V gene, CDR1 is SGHRS and CDR2 is YFSETQ. The CDR3 protein is CASSLGQTNTGELFF. The CDR3 DNA follows: TGCGCCAGCAGCTTGGGACAGACTAACACCGGGGAGCTGTTTTTT.